The next 20 T cell receptor beta chains were all read from a single sample in a study of shared clonotypes between healthy human individuals. The protocol was immunoSEQ multiplex PCR, while the TCRdb copy is restricted to in-frame clones and leaves out a portion. The data show about 1 million clones, 65% to 80% seen once. The source material was memory CD4+ T cells sorted from blood. Indicated subset: CD45RA-negative fraction. These receptors came from a man younger than 35 in good health.

The chain recombines TRBV7-9 with TRBJ2-5; TRBD2 is a possible D gene (5 bases). The assigned J gene may be wrong: the sequence end matches TRBJ2-7 better. The CDR3 totals 14 residues. In germline, CDR1 is SEHNR, CDR2 FQNEAQ (reference sequence). The CDR3 DNA is TGTGCCAGCAGCCGAGGAGGTACCTCCTACGAGCAGTACTTC. This gives the protein CASSRGGTSYEQYF.

This clone has more than one count but fewer than ten. The sample has other DNA sequences that encode this CDR3 too. The CDR3 reads CASSLDGGPYNEQFF. In DNA, the CDR3 is TGCGCCAGCAGCTTAGACGGGGGGCCCTACAATGAGCAGTTCTTC. The V gene is TRBV5-1, the J gene TRBJ2-1; a possible D gene is TRBD2 (7 bases). Germline V gene lookup returns CDR1 SGHRS and CDR2 YFSETQ. This CDR3 contains 15 residues. V was shortened by 2 bases and J by 2 bases, with 11 bases between the two germline ends.

The V gene is TRBV10-1, the J gene TRBJ2-7; 7 positions agree with TRBD2. CDR1 WNHNN and CDR2 SYGVQD come from the germline V gene (reference sequence). The CDR3 totals 15 residues. The V segment lost 6 bases and the J segment 2 bases; nucleotides outside the gene matches: 10. CDR3 region: CASSPGTTTTYEQYF. CDR3 DNA: TGCGCCAGCAGCCCCGGGACTACAACGACCTACGAGCAGTACTTC.

The chain carries TRBV5-1 and TRBJ1-1; D is possibly TRBD1 (5 bases). V was clipped by 1 base and J by 0 bases, with 13 bases between them. The CDR3 is made up of 16 amino acids. The V gene's germline CDR1 is SGHRS and CDR2 YFSETQ. This chain's CDR3 is CASSLRAGTLNTEAFF. Here the CDR3 DNA reads TGCGCCAGCAGCTTGAGGGCCGGGACGTTGAACACTGAAGCTTTCTTT.

CDR3: CASSLGRDTQYF. CDR3 coding DNA: TGCGCCAGCAGCTTGGGTCGGGATACGCAGTATTTT. This rearrangement joins TRBV5-1 to TRBJ2-3; D is unclear. The germline V and J ends were trimmed by 0 bases and 6 bases, with 5 bases remaining between them. Germline V gene lookup returns CDR1 SGHRS and CDR2 YFSETQ. The CDR3 spans 12 residues.

Worth noting for this clone: One junction end disagrees with the germline gene, perhaps due to a read error. The chain joins TRBV30 to TRBJ1-2; D is perhaps TRBD1 (6 bases). The CDR3 sequence is 15 residues long. Germline CDR1 reads GTSNPN; CDR2 reads SVGIG (reference sequence). CDR3 region: CAWRLRGGRDYGHTF. In DNA, the CDR3 is TGTGCCTGGAGGCTTCGGGGGGGCCGCGACTATGGCCACACCTTC. Based on the CDR3 plus reference TRBV30 and TRBJ1-2, the full variable domain is SQTIHQWPATLVQPVGSPLSLECTVEGTSNPNLYWYRQAAGRGLQLLFYSVGIGQISSEVPQNLSASRPQDRQFILSSKKLLLSDSGFYLCAWRLRGGRDYGHTFGSGTRLTVV.

The chain couples TRBV2 to TRBJ1-1; D is unclear. V lost 4 bases and J 0 bases, leaving 12 bases between the germline ends. The CDR3 loop spans 15 amino acids. Germline CDR1 is SNHLY and CDR2 is FYNNEI. The CDR3 is CASSGGGQVNTEAFF. As DNA, the CDR3 is TGTGCCAGCAGTGGTGGAGGGCAGGTGAACACTGAAGCTTTCTTT.

Regarding this clone: This sample includes further DNA sequences coding for the same CDR3. The chain carries TRBV10-1 and TRBJ1-1; D might be TRBD1 (5 bases). Deletions cut 0 bases from V and 5 bases from J, with 7 bases between. Germline values: CDR1 WNHNN, CDR2 SYGVQD (reference sequence). CDR3 length: 13 amino acids. The CDR3 nucleotides read TGCGCCAGCAGTGAGTCCTGGGGGACTGAAGCTTTCTTT. Residues: CASSESWGTEAFF.

The chain uses TRBV14 and TRBJ2-7; no clear D. Germline CDR1 and CDR2: SGHDN and FVKESK. This CDR3 region has 15 residues. The germline V and J ends were trimmed by 5 bases and 0 bases, with 14 bases remaining between them. CDR3 loop: CASSKGRAGSYEQYF. CDR3 DNA sequence: TGTGCCAGCAGCAAAGGTAGGGCCGGCTCCTACGAGCAGTACTTC.

There are a few counts of this clone. The chain is built from TRBV10-3 and TRBJ1-1; D not certain. V dropped 2 bases and J dropped 4 bases, with 11 bases sitting between them. This CDR3 contains 14 residues. From germline, CDR1 is ENHRY and CDR2 SYGVKD. The CDR3 is CAISEEVIITEAFF. CDR3 DNA: TGTGCCATCAGTGAGGAGGTAATCATCACTGAAGCTTTCTTT.

The chain joins TRBV7-2 to TRBJ1-1; 9 bases are a match to TRBD1. Unmatched junction bases numbered 4, after V lost 3 bases and J lost 5 bases. The CDR3 sequence is 14 residues long. Per germline, CDR1 SGHTA and CDR2 FQGNSA. CDR3 sequence reads: CASSLNGQGTEAFF. As DNA, the CDR3 is TGTGCCAGCAGCTTGAATGGACAGGGGACTGAAGCTTTCTTT.

The V gene is TRBV11-3, the J gene TRBJ2-6; the match to TRBD1 covers 9 bases. This CDR3 is 15 amino acids long. After removal of 5 bases from V and 9 bases from J, the junction contained 8 bases not matched to a gene. The germline V gene encodes CDR1 SGHNT and CDR2 YENEEA. The CDR3 DNA reads TGTGCCAGCAGCCCATGGACAGGGGAAGTCAACGTCCTGACTTTC. Translation gives CASSPWTGEVNVLTF.

In this sample, this clone turned up once. This chain joins TRBV2 and TRBJ2-5, with 13 bases matching TRBD2. This CDR3 has 16 amino acids. The V gene's germline CDR1 is SNHLY and CDR2 FYNNEI. The trim removed 5 bases at V and 4 bases at J, leaving 7 bases unmatched. In DNA, the CDR3 is TGTGCCAGCAGTAAGGGGACTAGCGGGATAAGAGAGACCCAGTACTTC. Protein sequence: CASSKGTSGIRETQYF.

The J gene is TRBJ2-1, the V gene TRBV6-4; maybe TRBD1 (6 bases). CDR3 length: 14 amino acids. The germline V and J ends were trimmed by 0 bases and 6 bases, with 9 bases remaining between them. Germline CDR1 MRHNA, CDR2 SNTAGT. The DNA for the CDR3 is TGTGCCAGCAGTGACTCCGGGACACTCAATGAGCAGTTCTTC. Encoded protein: CASSDSGTLNEQFF.

The rearrangement links TRBV28 to TRBJ2-1; the D call may be TRBD1 or TRBD2 (5 bases each). The CDR3 is 15 residues long. V lost 2 bases and J lost 5, with 13 bases in between. Germline values: CDR1 MDHEN, CDR2 SYDVKM. The CDR3 region is CASSLGGTNNNEQFF. DNA of the CDR3: TGTGCCAGCAGTTTAGGGGGAACTAATAACAATGAGCAGTTCTTC.

As to this clone: This CDR3 is also generated by other DNA sequences in the sample. The V and J genes are TRBV14 and TRBJ1-2; D is undetermined. This CDR3 contains 12 residues. V lost 1 base to trimming and J lost 2 bases, with 2 bases between them. Germline CDR1 is SGHDN and CDR2 is FVKESK. This CDR3 reads CASSQANYGYTF. The DNA of the CDR3 is TGTGCCAGCAGCCAAGCCAACTATGGCTACACCTTC.

The chain combines TRBV5-1 with TRBJ2-7; D is perhaps TRBD1 (5 bases). Germline V gene sequence: CDR1 SGHRS, CDR2 YFSETQ. Trimming cost V 4 bases and J 0 bases, with 8 bases left between them. The CDR3 is 13 residues long. CDR3 region: CASSPDNSYEQYF. For the CDR3, the DNA is TGCGCCAGCAGCCCGGACAACTCCTACGAGCAGTACTTC.

As to this clone: The same CDR3 is also encoded by other DNA sequences in this sample. The chain combines TRBV9 with TRBJ2-3, with no clear D. Germline V gives CDR1 SGDLS, CDR2 YYNGEE. Trimming removed 0 bases from V and 6 bases from J, with 8 bases in between. The CDR3 totals 13 residues. The CDR3 nucleotides read TGTGCCAGCAGCGTAGATGGGCGGGATACGCAGTATTTT. It is translated as CASSVDGRDTQYF.

This chain links TRBV28 with TRBJ2-5, with 7 bases matching TRBD1. The CDR3 is 16 amino acids. Germline V gives CDR1 MDHEN, CDR2 SYDVKM. Trimming removed 5 bases from V and 2 bases from J; junction bases left unmatched: 11. CDR3 sequence reads: CASSPIRTGKQETQYF. For the CDR3, the DNA is TGTGCCAGCAGTCCAATAAGGACAGGTAAACAAGAGACCCAGTACTTC.

The rearrangement joins TRBV28 to TRBJ2-2, with TRBD1 matching 11 bases. The CDR3 runs to 17 residues. Germline V gene lookup returns CDR1 MDHEN and CDR2 SYDVKM. After removal of 7 bases from V and 6 bases from J, the junction contained 13 bases not matched to a gene. Here the CDR3 DNA reads TGTGCCAGCACTCCACGGACAGGGGGCCACAGGGCCGGGGAGCTGTTTTTT. Its translation is CASTPRTGGHRAGELFF.